By share, the clone carrying this T cell receptor beta chain counts as medium-sized. Its antigen is currently unknown. Germline CDR1 GTSNPN, CDR2 SVGIG (reference sequence). V shed 1 base and J shed 6 bases, with 19 bases lying between them. The CDR3 runs 16 residues. The data are from a study of circulating tumor DNA in untreated peripheral T-cell lymphoma. Study-wide results and limits: In about 70% of patients, tumor-specific clonotypes were identified.

Only in-frame clones appear in the TCRdb table, and some are missing; sequencing was by immunoSEQ multiplex PCR. The data show more than 6,500 clones, with roughly 80% seen just once and 25% to 35% held by the top ten. What was sequenced was tumor tissue. The receptor was isolated from a human donor with peripheral T-cell lymphoma. The J gene is TRBJ2-1, the V gene TRBV30, with unresolved D. This chain's CDR3 is CAWSASGSYMGNEQFF. CDR3 DNA: TGTGCCTGGAGTGCCTCAGGATCGTATATGGGCAATGAGCAGTTCTTC.